A selection of T cell receptor beta chains follows, all from one sample in a study of T cells in localized non-small cell lung cancer. The table came from immunoSEQ multiplex PCR; TCRdb's copy has only in-frame clones and leaves some out. The table includes under 9,500 clones, just over 90% detected once. The source was peripheral blood, collected before any cancer treatment. Receptors originate from a woman aged 40-70 years with stage I squamous cell lung carcinoma. Each CDR3 is given with its conserved first and last residue. A D gene is named only where the DNA matches it firmly. Clone size is given for some rows only: seen once, a few or many times, or a class if the clone is expanded.

>NA|TRBJ2-5|NA|TRBV4-1
TGCGCCAGCAGCCAAGATCCCGGGCGGGAGACCCAGTACTTC
CASSQDPGRETQYF
>NA|TRBJ2-7|NA|TRBV29-1
TGCAGCGTGGGGATGGGTGCACCCTACTCGGGGGAGCAGTACTTC
CSVGMGAPYSGEQYF
>NA|TRBJ1-6|NA|TRBV6-5
TGTGCCAGTCGTAGGAGGGAATCACCCCTCCACTTT
CASRRRESPLHF
>NA|TRBJ2-5|NA|TRBV2
TGTGCCAGCAGTGAAGCGCTACAGAGAGGTATGGGAGAGACCCAGTACTTC
CASSEALQRGMGETQYF
>NA|TRBJ2-2|NA|TRBV19
TGTGCCAGTAGCATGGCAGGGAATCAGGCCGGGGAGCTGTTTTTT
CASSMAGNQAGELFF
>NA|TRBJ1-5|once|TRBV2
TGTGCCAGCAGTGAACCTAGGTATAATCAGCCCCAGCATTTT
CASSEPRYNQPQHF
>NA|TRBJ2-5|NA|TRBV2
TGTGCCAGCAGTGCTCTGGAGACCCAGTACTTC
CASSALETQYF
>NA|TRBJ2-7|NA|TRBV4-3
TGCGCCAGCAGCCAAGATTGGCATCCTCTTTCCTACGAGCAGTACTTC
CASSQDWHPLSYEQYF
>TRBD1|TRBJ2-1|NA|TRBV15
TGTGCCACCAGCAAACGTGGACAGGGCGGCGATGAGCAGTTCTTC
CATSKRGQGGDEQFF
>NA|TRBJ2-4|once|TRBV2
TGTGCCAGCAGGTCCGACGGAGTAGACATTCAGTACTTC
CASRSDGVDIQYF
>TRBD1|TRBJ1-5|few|TRBV18
TGTGCCAGCTCACCGGAGGGACAGGGGGCGAACCAGCCCCAGCATTTT
CASSPEGQGANQPQHF
>NA|TRBJ1-1|NA|TRBV5-1
TGCGCCAGCAGCTTGGTAGGGAAGGGGAACACTGAAGCTTTCTTT
CASSLVGKGNTEAFF
>TRBD1|TRBJ2-2|NA|TRBV5-1
TGCGCCAGCAGTATATACAGGGGCGGCACCGGGGAGCTGTTTTTT
CASSIYRGGTGELFF
>NA|TRBJ1-2|NA|TRBV4-1
TGCGCCAGCAGCCAAGATCGCCTACTCGGATATGGCTACACCTTC
CASSQDRLLGYGYTF
>NA|TRBJ1-4|NA|TRBV30
TGTGCCTGGAGTGACGGCTCGGGGGCGGGTGAAAAACTGTTTTTT
CAWSDGSGAGEKLFF
>NA|TRBJ2-7|NA|TRBV7-9
TGTGCCAGCAGCTTAGCCTCCGGGAGCATCTACGAGCAGTACTTC
CASSLASGSIYEQYF
>NA|TRBJ1-1|NA|TRBV18
TGTGCCAGCTCCCAAGGGGACGGGAAAAACACTGAAGCTTTCTTT
CASSQGDGKNTEAFF
>TRBD1|TRBJ2-1|NA|TRBV4-2
TGTGCCAGCAGCCAAGAATTGGGGACAGGAGGGCATGAGCAGTTCTTC
CASSQELGTGGHEQFF
>TRBD1|TRBJ2-3|NA|TRBV5-4
TGTGCCAGCAGCTCACCGACAGGGAGAGATACGCAGTATTTT
CASSSPTGRDTQYF
>TRBD2|TRBJ2-4|NA|TRBV5-4
TGTGCCAGCAGCCCTTCTCCTAGCGGGGGTCGCGAGGGCATTCAGTACTTC
CASSPSPSGGREGIQYF
>TRBD2|TRBJ2-3|NA|TRBV7-9
TGTGCCAGCAGCCCGACTAGCGGTGTGGATACGCAGTATTTT
CASSPTSGVDTQYF
>NA|TRBJ2-4|NA|TRBV6-1
TGTGCCAGCAGTGAAGCGAAGGGCAATTCTCCTTTCGCCAAAAACATTCAGTACTTC
CASSEAKGNSPFAKNIQYF
>TRBD1|TRBJ2-1|NA|TRBV27
TGTGCCAGCAGTTTGGGGACAGGGTCAGGCTACAATGAGCAGTTCTTC
CASSLGTGSGYNEQFF
>NA|TRBJ2-3|NA|TRBV6-1
TGTGCCAGCGCCTTCTCCACAGATACGCAGTATTTT
CASAFSTDTQYF
>NA|TRBJ1-2|NA|TRBV7-6
TGTGCCAGCAGCTCCGGGCAGTCCGTAACCCCCTATGGCTACACCTTC
CASSSGQSVTPYGYTF
>TRBD1|TRBJ1-2|NA|TRBV5-1
TGCGCCAGCAGTCCGGGACAGACCTATGGCTACACCTTC
CASSPGQTYGYTF
>TRBD1|TRBJ2-7|few|TRBV5-5
TGTGCCAGCAGCTTGCAGGGACAGGGTTACGAGCAGTACTTC
CASSLQGQGYEQYF
>TRBD2|TRBJ2-5|NA|TRBV11-1
TGTGCCAGCAGCACTGGACTAGCGGGGGGCCAAGAGACCCAGTACTTC
CASSTGLAGGQETQYF
>NA|TRBJ2-7|NA|TRBV5-1
TGCGCCAGCAGCTTGGAGAGGGGGGGCCCCTACGAGCAGTACTTC
CASSLERGGPYEQYF
>TRBD1|TRBJ1-6|NA|TRBV4-1
TGCGCCAGCAGCCCCGAACCGGGACAGGGATTTTCACCCCTCCACTTT
CASSPEPGQGFSPLHF
>NA|TRBJ1-4|few|TRBV6-5
TGTGCCAGCAGTTACGTGGGAACTAATGAAAAACTGTTTTTT
CASSYVGTNEKLFF
>TRBD1|TRBJ1-2|NA|TRBV30
TGTGCCGCCGGATCCCGGGACAGCTTTCGTGTGGGGACCTTC
CAAGSRDSFRVGTF
>NA|TRBJ1-2|NA|TRBV9
TGTGCCAGCAGCGCCCCCGGACAGTTTTCGAACTATGGCTACACCTTC
CASSAPGQFSNYGYTF
>NA|TRBJ2-3|once|TRBV7-2
TGTGCCAGCAGCTTAGACTCCAACACAGATACGCAGTATTTT
CASSLDSNTDTQYF
>NA|TRBJ2-2|NA|TRBV13
TGTGCCAGCAGCACCTCGACCCGGGAGCTGTTTTTT
CASSTSTRELFF
>NA|TRBJ2-1|NA|TRBV29-1
TGCAGCGTTGACAGCTACAATGAGCAGTTCTTC
CSVDSYNEQFF
>TRBD2|TRBJ2-3|once|TRBV7-2
TGTGCCAGCAGCTTCTTTAGCGGGGGCCGGGGAGATACGCAGTATTTT
CASSFFSGGRGDTQYF
>TRBD1|TRBJ2-3|NA|TRBV27
TGTGCCAGCAACTTCCGGGACAGGGGTATAGATACGCAGTATTTT
CASNFRDRGIDTQYF